This passage covers 13 T cell receptor beta chains from one sample sequenced in a study of blood T cell repertoires in COVID-19. Assay: immunoSEQ multiplex PCR; the TCRdb copy retains only in-frame clones and omits some. The table includes under 200,000 clones, roughly 80% detected once. The specimen was peripheral blood. These receptors all come from a woman aged 25 to 39 with acute or convalescent COVID-19.

This sequence joins TRBV24-1 and TRBJ2-1; a weak D match, TRBD2 (5 bases). V was clipped by 4 bases and J by 8 bases, with 5 bases between them. The CDR3 length is 11 residues. Germline loops: CDR1 KGHDR, CDR2 SFDVKD. The CDR3 region has the DNA TGTGCCACCAGTGAAGCGGATGAGCAGTTCTTC. This gives the protein CATSEADEQFF.

This clone was observed a few times. The chain couples TRBV4-3 to TRBJ1-1; 7 nucleotides agree with TRBD1. This CDR3 region has 14 residues. CDR1 and CDR2 from the germline V gene are LGHNA and YSLEER. V lost 4 bases and J lost 4; bases outside the gene matches: 6. The CDR3 DNA reads as TGCGCCAGCAGCCCGACAGGGTCGACCACTGAAGCTTTCTTT. Translating gives CASSPTGSTTEAFF.

The rearrangement links TRBV25-1 to TRBJ2-2; 8 positions agree with TRBD1. After removal of 6 bases from V and 4 bases from J, the junction contained 4 bases not matched to a gene. The germline V gene encodes CDR1 MGHDK and CDR2 SYGVNS. The CDR3 totals 14 residues. The CDR3 coding sequence is TGTGCCAGCAGGGGGACAGGCCCCACCGGGGAGCTGTTTTTT. Protein product: CASRGTGPTGELFF.

This chain uses TRBV10-3 with TRBJ2-2, with 8 bases identical to TRBD2. V lost 3 bases to trimming and J lost 4 bases; unmatched junction nucleotides: 7. The CDR3 covers 16 residues. Germline-derived CDR1 and CDR2 are ENHRY and SYGVKD. CDR3 DNA: TGTGCCATCAGTGAATCAGCGGGAGTAGGCACCGGGGAGCTGTTTTTT. It yields the protein CAISESAGVGTGELFF.

Of note for this clone: Other DNA sequences from this sample encode an identical CDR3 as well. The chain recombines TRBV5-1 with TRBJ2-1, with 7 bases lining up with TRBD2. The ends lost 1 base at V and 0 bases at J; junction bases unmatched: 4. CDR3 length equals 16 residues. CDR1 SGHRS and CDR2 YFSETQ come from the germline V gene. CDR3 DNA sequence: TGCGCCAGCAGCTTGTCGGGAGGATCCTCCTACAATGAGCAGTTCTTC. It codes for CASSLSGGSSYNEQFF.

This chain uses TRBV2 with TRBJ2-6; 9 positions agree with TRBD1. The CDR3 covers 15 residues. J lost 3 bases, V lost 8 bases, and 5 bases had no gene match. Germline lookup yields CDR1 SNHLY and CDR2 FYNNEI. CDR3 bases: TGTGCCAGCTGGGGGGACAGGGATGGGGCCAACGTCCTGACTTTC. Its protein is CASWGDRDGANVLTF.

This chain links TRBV11-3 with TRBJ2-7, with a weak D call TRBD2 (5 bases). Trimming cost V 3 bases and J 4 bases, with 10 bases left between them. The germline CDR1 and CDR2 sequences are SGHNT and YENEEA. The CDR3 length is 13 residues. This CDR3 is CASSFRGLYEQYF. The CDR3 coding sequence is TGTGCCAGCAGCTTTCGGGGTCTATACGAGCAGTACTTC. The whole variable domain, filled in from reference TRBV11-3 and TRBJ2-7, reads EAGVVQSPRYKIIEKKQPVAFWCNPISGHNTLYWYLQNLGQGPELLIRYENEEAVDDSQLPKDRFSAERLKGVDSTLKIQPAELGDSAVYLCASSFRGLYEQYFGPGTRLTVT.

The V gene is TRBV19, the J gene TRBJ1-2; 10 bases match TRBD1. This CDR3 region has 14 residues. Germline assignment: CDR1 LNHDA and CDR2 SQIVND (reference sequence). V shed 7 bases, J shed 6 bases, and the junction held 8 bases outside the gene matches. This CDR3 reads CASILTGGADGYTF. In DNA form, the CDR3 reads TGTGCCAGTATCTTGACAGGGGGCGCGGATGGCTACACCTTC.

This chain links TRBV5-6 with TRBJ2-5, with D tentatively TRBD2 (5 bases). The germline V gene encodes CDR1 SGHDT and CDR2 YYEEEE. Trimming cost V 1 base and J 7 bases, with 23 bases left between them. The CDR3 is 17 residues long. The CDR3 DNA is TGTGCCAGCAGCTTGAAGTTGACGGTCGACTACCGGGGGACCCAGTACTTC. Translating gives CASSLKLTVDYRGTQYF. Combining the CDR3 with reference TRBV5-6 and TRBJ2-5 gives the whole variable domain DAGVTQSPTHLIKTRGQQVTLRCSPKSGHDTVSWYQQALGQGPQFIFQYYEEEERQRGNFPDRFSGHQFPNYSSELNVNALLLGDSALYLCASSLKLTVDYRGTQYFGPGTRLLVL.

V and J are TRBV6-2 or TRBV6-3 and TRBJ2-3, with D uncertain. There are 14 residues in the CDR3. Germline CDR1 reads MNHEY; CDR2 reads SVGEGT. V gave up 0 bases and J gave up 7 bases, with 11 bases separating them. CDR3 sequence (DNA): TGTGCCAGCAGTTACTCGAGAGAGACATATACGCAGTATTTT. The encoded protein is CASSYSRETYTQYF.

This clone came up once. The rearrangement joins TRBV7-9 to TRBJ2-3; perhaps TRBD1 as D (6 bases). Per germline, CDR1 SEHNR and CDR2 FQNEAQ (reference sequence). The CDR3 consists of 15 residues. Deletions cut 5 bases from V and 5 bases from J, with 17 bases between. CDR3: CASSHRVPSGDTQYF. CDR3 DNA: TGTGCCAGCAGCCACAGGGTACCCTCAGGAGATACGCAGTATTTT.

V usage is TRBV27 and J usage is TRBJ2-7, with TRBD2 matching 9 bases. The length of the CDR3 is 14 residues. V lost 0 bases, J lost 7 bases, and 4 bases stayed unmatched. CDR1 MNHEY and CDR2 SMNVEV come from the germline V gene (reference sequence). The CDR3 here is CASSLSSGRREQYF. The DNA for the CDR3 is TGTGCCAGCAGTTTATCTAGCGGGAGAAGGGAGCAGTACTTC.

The chain's CDR3 is CASSQTYEQYF. As DNA, the CDR3 is TGTGCCAGCAGCCAAACTTACGAGCAGTACTTC. This chain uses TRBV14 with TRBJ2-7, with D uncertain. The CDR3 is made up of 11 amino acids. Trimming shortened V by 2 bases and J by 4 bases, and 3 bases separated the two germline ends. Germline CDR1 is SGHDN and CDR2 is FVKESK.